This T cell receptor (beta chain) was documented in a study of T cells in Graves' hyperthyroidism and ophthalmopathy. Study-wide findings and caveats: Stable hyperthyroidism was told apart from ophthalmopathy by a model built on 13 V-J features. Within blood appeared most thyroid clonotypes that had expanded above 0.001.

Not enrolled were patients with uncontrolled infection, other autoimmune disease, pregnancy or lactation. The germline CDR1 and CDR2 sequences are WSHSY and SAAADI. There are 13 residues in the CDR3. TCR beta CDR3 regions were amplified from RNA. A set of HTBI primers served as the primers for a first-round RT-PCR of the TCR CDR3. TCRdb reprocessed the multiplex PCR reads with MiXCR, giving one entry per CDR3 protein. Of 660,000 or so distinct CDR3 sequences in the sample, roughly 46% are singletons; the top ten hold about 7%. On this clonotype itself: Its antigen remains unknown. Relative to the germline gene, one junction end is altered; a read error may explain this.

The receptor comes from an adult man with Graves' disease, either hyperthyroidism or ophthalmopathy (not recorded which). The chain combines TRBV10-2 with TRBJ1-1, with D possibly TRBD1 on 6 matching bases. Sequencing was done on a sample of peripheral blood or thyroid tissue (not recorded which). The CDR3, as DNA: TGTGCCAGCAGGGACATCTCGAGCACTGAAGCTTTCTTT. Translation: CASRDISSTEAFF.